Below are 15 T cell receptor beta chains sequenced from a single sample in a study of blood T cell repertoires in COVID-19 (dated by TCRdb to 2018 to 2021). Library preparation was by the immunoSEQ multiplex PCR assay. The clones in this table, taken by TCRdb from immuneACCESS, are in-frame only. Not every clone is retained; where verified, under half of the shortfall comes from an unresolved V gene, and the cause of the rest is unknown. In all, the sample holds 650,000 to 800,000 clones, and just under 90% of those were seen once. Roughly 0.25% of the sample is in the top ten clones. Sequences were obtained from peripheral blood. Every receptor here comes from a woman between 18 and 30 years old with acute or convalescent COVID-19.

The J gene is TRBJ1-5, the V gene TRBV12-1; the D call TRBD1 from the table was never checked on the DNA. TRBV12-1 is tagged as a pseudogene. The CDR3 length is 20 residues. Written as DNA, the CDR3 is TGTGCCAGCAGCTTAAACACCCGTCCCGGGACAGGGGACGCCAATCAGCCCCAGCATTTT. It codes for CASSLNTRPGTGDANQPQHF.

The V and J genes are TRBV19 and TRBJ1-2; 7 nucleotides line up with TRBD1. Trimming cost V 2 bases and J 5 bases; bases outside gene matches: 8. This CDR3 comprises 15 residues. Germline assignment: CDR1 LNHDA and CDR2 SQIVND (reference sequence). In DNA form, the CDR3 reads TGTGCCAGTAGTATAACTCGTACAGGGGAATATGGCTACACCTTC. It specifies CASSITRTGEYGYTF. The full variable domain, rest sourced from reference TRBV19 and TRBJ1-2, is DGGITQSPKYLFRKEGQNVTLSCEQNLNHDAMYWYRQDPGQGLRLIYYSQIVNDFQKGDIAEGYSVSREKKESFPLTVTSAQKNPTAFYLCASSITRTGEYGYTFGSGTRLTVV.

The chain couples TRBV15 to TRBJ1-2; a possible D gene is TRBD1 (5 bases). The CDR3 covers 15 residues. V was shortened by 0 bases and J by 8 bases, with 16 bases between the two germline ends. Germline V gene sequence: CDR1 LNHNV, CDR2 YYDKDF (reference sequence). The CDR3 region is CATSRDIQTANGYTF. The CDR3 bases are TGTGCCACCAGCAGAGATATCCAGACAGCTAACGGCTACACCTTC.

The chain uses TRBV5-6 and TRBJ1-2; TRBD1 matches 7 bases. Per germline, CDR1 SGHDT and CDR2 YYEEEE. CDR3 length: 14 residues. The J segment lost 4 bases and the V segment lost 0 bases, leaving 3 bases of the junction unmatched. CDR3 DNA sequence: TGTGCCAGCAGCTTGGGACAGGGTGTCTATGGCTACACCTTC. Its protein is CASSLGQGVYGYTF.

The rearrangement uses TRBV15 and TRBJ1-2; 11 bases agree with TRBD1. V was pared by 8 bases and J by 8 bases, with 13 bases of the junction left unmatched. Per germline, CDR1 LNHNV and CDR2 YYDKDF (reference sequence). The CDR3 length is 15 residues. Here the CDR3 DNA reads TGTGCCACCGGCCCGGGACAGGGGGAGGTATGGGGCTACACCTTC. Amino acid sequence: CATGPGQGEVWGYTF.

This rearrangement joins TRBV11-2 to TRBJ2-7; 8 bases agree with TRBD2. V gave up 1 base and J gave up 4 bases; unmatched junction bases: 6. In germline, CDR1 is SGHAT, CDR2 FQNNGV. This CDR3 has 15 residues. The CDR3 region is CASSLGVTGGYEQYF. CDR3 DNA sequence: TGTGCCAGCAGCTTAGGGGTGACGGGAGGGTACGAGCAGTACTTC.

The V gene is TRBV6-2 or TRBV6-3, the J gene TRBJ2-7; no definite D call. The germline V gene has CDR1 MNHEY and CDR2 SVGEGT. The V end was cut by 6 bases, the J end by 6 bases, with 12 bases between. The CDR3 consists of 12 residues. Written as DNA, the CDR3 is TGTGCCAGCAGCCCCTCTAGGAGCGAGCAGTACTTC. It encodes CASSPSRSEQYF.

The V call is TRBV12-3 or TRBV12-4, the J call TRBJ1-1, with D possibly TRBD1 on 5 matching bases. Between the trimmed V and J ends, which lost 6 bases and 1 base, there was a span of 9 bases. This CDR3 contains 13 residues. CDR3 in amino acids: CASRTDKNTEAFF. For the CDR3, the DNA is TGTGCCAGCAGGACAGACAAGAACACTGAAGCTTTCTTT.

This chain links TRBV21-1 with TRBJ1-3; the D call of TRBD1 is as the table states it, not checked on the DNA. TRBV21-1 is a pseudogene. This CDR3 region has 12 residues. CDR3 amino acids: CASSLRGNTIYF. The CDR3 DNA is TGTGCCAGCTCCCTTAGGGGGAACACCATATATTTT.

The rearrangement links TRBV10-2 to TRBJ2-3; 7 bases match TRBD2. The CDR3 consists of 14 residues. Germline trimming cut 6 bases from V and 6 bases from J; bases unmatched to any gene: 9. Germline values: CDR1 WSHSY, CDR2 SAAADI. The CDR3 DNA is TGCGCCAGCAGCCTGACTAGCTTGGGGGATACGCAGTATTTT. Translated: CASSLTSLGDTQYF.

As regards this clone: Other DNA sequences in the sample encode the same CDR3. The rearrangement joins TRBV5-1 to TRBJ1-1; D gene ambiguous. Germline CDR1 and CDR2: SGHRS and YFSETQ. This CDR3 comprises 13 residues. V was shortened by 5 bases and J by 4 bases, with 12 bases between the two germline ends. The CDR3 DNA sequence: TGCGCCAGCAGTCCCGAGGATGGCACTGAAGCTTTCTTT. It translates to CASSPEDGTEAFF.

The chain has TRBV5-6 and TRBJ1-6, with TRBD1 as a possible D gene (5 bases). The CDR3 covers 15 residues. Trimming removed 4 bases from V and 7 bases from J, with 15 bases in between. Germline V gene lookup returns CDR1 SGHDT and CDR2 YYEEEE. CDR3 region: CASSLAGPLNSPLHF. The CDR3 DNA reads TGTGCCAGCAGCCTCGCGGGACCCCTAAATTCACCCCTCCACTTT.

The genes are TRBV25-1 and TRBJ1-4, with TRBD1 matching 9 bases. J gave up 10 bases and V 3 bases, and 3 bases lay outside the gene matches. This CDR3 spans 13 amino acids. The V gene's germline CDR1 is MGHDK and CDR2 SYGVNS. CDR3 coding DNA: TGTGCCAGCAGTGACACGACAGGGGGAAAACTGTTTTTT. Its translation: CASSDTTGGKLFF.

CDR3 sequence (DNA): TGTGCCAGCAGCCAAGAAGCCCGACAGGGAAAGTTAGCCAAAAACATTCAGTACTTC. Translation: CASSQEARQGKLAKNIQYF. V usage is TRBV3-1 (or the pseudogene TRBV3-2) and J usage is TRBJ2-4; 7 bases are shared with TRBD1. J was trimmed by 0 bases and V by 0 bases; bases with no gene match: 11. The CDR3 consists of 19 residues. The germline gives CDR1 LGHDT, CDR2 YNNKEL (reference sequence).

There are a few counts of this clone. This chain joins TRBV5-1 and TRBJ1-2, with 7 positions matching TRBD1. In germline, CDR1 is SGHRS, CDR2 YFSETQ. This CDR3 is built from 16 residues. After removal of 4 bases from V and 9 bases from J, the junction contained 18 bases not matched to a gene. CDR3 in DNA: TGCGCCAGCAGCCCCTGGGGAAGACAGGGATTGGGCTGCTACACCTTC. Its protein product is CASSPWGRQGLGCYTF.